This T cell receptor (beta chain) is from a study of beta chain features in type 1 diabetes. Broader study findings: Moderate but significant shortening of TCRB CDR3s was recorded in all four CD4+ subsets from Type 1 diabetes patients.

The investigators reverse transcribed all of the isolated RNA, so they sequenced expressed TCRB transcripts. Clones were read by immunoSEQ multiplex PCR, and TCRdb kept only the in-frame ones, dropping some. The sample comprises some 160,000 clones, approximately 8.7% of which are singletons, and 0.7% rests with the top ten. Regarding this clone: Antigen unknown.

The TCR originated in a woman younger than 45 with type 1 diabetes. The sequenced sample consisted of central memory CD4+ T cells from blood.

The CDR3 coding sequence is TGTGCCAGCAGCTCCCCGTTAGGGCAGGGGGGCTACACCTTC. Protein: CASSSPLGQGGYTF. The chain combines TRBV5-4 with TRBJ1-2; weak D call: TRBD1 (6 bases). Germline CDR1 SGHNT, CDR2 YYREEE (reference sequence). V was pared by 3 bases and J by 8 bases, with 17 bases between. This CDR3 is 14 amino acids long.